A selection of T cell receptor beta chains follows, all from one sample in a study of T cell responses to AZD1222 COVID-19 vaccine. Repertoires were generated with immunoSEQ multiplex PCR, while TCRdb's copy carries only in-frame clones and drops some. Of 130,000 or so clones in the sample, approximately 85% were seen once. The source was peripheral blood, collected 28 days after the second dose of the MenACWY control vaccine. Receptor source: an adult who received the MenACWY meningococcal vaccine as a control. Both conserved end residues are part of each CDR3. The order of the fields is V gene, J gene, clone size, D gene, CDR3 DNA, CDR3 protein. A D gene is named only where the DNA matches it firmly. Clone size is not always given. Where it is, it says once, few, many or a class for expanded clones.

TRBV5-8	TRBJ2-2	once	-	TGTGCCAGCAGCTTGGACCGCCGGGATTTATACTCGAACACCGGGGAGCTGTTTTTT	CASSLDRRDLYSNTGELFF
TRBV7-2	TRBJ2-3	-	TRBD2	TGTGCCAGCAGCCCCACTAGCGGACCCACAGATACGCAGTATTTT	CASSPTSGPTDTQYF
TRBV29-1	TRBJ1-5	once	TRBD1	TGCAGCGGAGGACAGGGACGGGATCAGCCCCAGCATTTT	CSGGQGRDQPQHF
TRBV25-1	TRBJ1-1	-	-	TGTGCCAGTGCCGCAGGGAGGTTGAACACTGAAGCTTTCTTT	CASAAGRLNTEAFF
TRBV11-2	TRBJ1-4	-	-	TGTGCCAGCAGCTTAGGCCAGGGAGCTGAAAAACTGTTTTTT	CASSLGQGAEKLFF
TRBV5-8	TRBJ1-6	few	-	TGTGCCAGCAGCTTGGGGCAGAGTTCACCCCTCCACTTT	CASSLGQSSPLHF
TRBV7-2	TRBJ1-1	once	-	TGTGCCAGCAGCTCCCGAAGGGCTGAAGCTTTCTTT	CASSSRRAEAFF
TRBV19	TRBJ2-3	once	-	TGTGCCAGTAGTATTATCCCCCGGGACACCCGCACAGATACGCAGTATTTT	CASSIIPRDTRTDTQYF
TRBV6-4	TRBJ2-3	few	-	TGTGCCAGCAGTGACTCCAGGGGAGGTACAGATACGCAGTATTTT	CASSDSRGGTDTQYF
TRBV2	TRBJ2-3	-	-	TGTGCCAGCAGTGAAGCGAGAGACGGGGCAGATACGCAGTATTTT	CASSEARDGADTQYF
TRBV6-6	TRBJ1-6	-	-	TGTGCCAGCAGAGCCCCCGCTCAGGACGATAATTCACCCCTCCACTTT	CASRAPAQDDNSPLHF
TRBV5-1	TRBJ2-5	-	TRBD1	TGCGCCAGCAGCTTGGCTCTACAGGGGGTTGAGACCCAGTACTTC	CASSLALQGVETQYF
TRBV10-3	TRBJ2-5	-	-	TGTGCCATCAGTGAGATGCAAGAGACCCAGTACTTC	CAISEMQETQYF
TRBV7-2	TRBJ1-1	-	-	TGTGCCAGCAGCTTAGTTCGGCAGGGGAGCGCTTTCTTT	CASSLVRQGSAFF
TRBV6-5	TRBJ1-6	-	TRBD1	TGTGCCAGCAGTCGAGAACAGGGGAGTTCACCCCTCCACTTT	CASSREQGSSPLHF
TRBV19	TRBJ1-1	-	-	TGTGCCAGTAGTGCCACCCCAAAAGCCGGAGCTTTCTTT	CASSATPKAGAFF
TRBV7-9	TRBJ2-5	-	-	TGTGCCAGCAGCTCCCGGGGACCTGAGACCCAGTACTTC	CASSSRGPETQYF
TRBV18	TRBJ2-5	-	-	TGTGCCAGCTCACCACGATTTCCTTTTCAAGAGACCCAGTACTTC	CASSPRFPFQETQYF
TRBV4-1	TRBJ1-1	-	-	TGCGCCAGCAGCGGGGCGATGTCCGGGAACACTGAAGCTTTCTTT	CASSGAMSGNTEAFF
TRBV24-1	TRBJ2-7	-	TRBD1	TGTGCCACCAGTGATTCACGGGACAGGGTGTACGAGCAGTACTTC	CATSDSRDRVYEQYF
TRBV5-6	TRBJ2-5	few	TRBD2	TGTGCCAGCAGCTCGAGGACTAGCGGGAGTTGGGAGGAGACCCAGTACTTC	CASSSRTSGSWEETQYF
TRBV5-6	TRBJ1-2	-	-	TGTGCCAGCAGTTATGCAGGGGCAGACTATGGCTACACCTTC	CASSYAGADYGYTF
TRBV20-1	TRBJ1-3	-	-	TGCAGTGCTAGGATCGGAAACACCATATATTTT	CSARIGNTIYF
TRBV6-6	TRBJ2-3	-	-	TGTGCCAGCAGTCGGACTCCTCGGGATACGCAGTATTTT	CASSRTPRDTQYF
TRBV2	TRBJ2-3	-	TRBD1	TGTGCCAGCAGATTTGGACAGGTGGGGACAGATACGCAGTATTTT	CASRFGQVGTDTQYF
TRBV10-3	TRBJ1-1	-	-	TGTGCCACCCGCGGGACCGCCACGGAGACTGAAGCTTTCTTT	CATRGTATETEAFF
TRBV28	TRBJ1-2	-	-	TGTGCCAGTACATTAGGGTATACTAACTATGGCTACACCTTC	CASTLGYTNYGYTF
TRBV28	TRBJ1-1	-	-	TGTGCCAGCAGTTTAATGAGTAGGGGAGAAACGAACACTGAAGCTTTCTTT	CASSLMSRGETNTEAFF
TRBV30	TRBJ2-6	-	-	TGTGCCTGGACGACTGGGGCCAACGTCCTGACTTTC	CAWTTGANVLTF
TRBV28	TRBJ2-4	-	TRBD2	TGTGCCAGCAGGTCAGCTAGCGGGAGTTCCCGCCTACTAGCCAAAAACATTCAGTACTTC	CASRSASGSSRLLAKNIQYF
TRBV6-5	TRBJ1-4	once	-	TGTGCCAGCAGCGACAGCACTGAAAAACTGTTTTTT	CASSDSTEKLFF
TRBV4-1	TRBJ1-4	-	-	TGCGCCAGCAGCCCCCCTAGTGAAAAACTGTTTTTT	CASSPPSEKLFF
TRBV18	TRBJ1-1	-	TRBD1	TGTGCCAGCTCATCGGGACAGGGGGACACTGAAGCTTTCTTT	CASSSGQGDTEAFF
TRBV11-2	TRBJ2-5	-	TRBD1	TGTGCCAGCAGCGACAACCCAAGGACAGGGGAGGAGACCCAGTACTTC	CASSDNPRTGEETQYF
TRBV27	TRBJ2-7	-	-	TGTGCCAGCAGCCCCCGGGACCTGGGAGTCAACGAGCAGTACTTC	CASSPRDLGVNEQYF
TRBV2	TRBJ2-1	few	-	TGTGCCAGCAGTGACCGGTTAGGGACCTACAATGAGCAGTTCTTC	CASSDRLGTYNEQFF
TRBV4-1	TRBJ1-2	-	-	TGCGCCAGCAGCCAAGATCGAGGGATTAACTATGGCTACACCTTC	CASSQDRGINYGYTF
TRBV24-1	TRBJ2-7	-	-	TGTGCCACCAGTGATTGGGCCAGCTCCTACGAGCAGTACTTC	CATSDWASSYEQYF
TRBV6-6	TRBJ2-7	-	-	TGTGCCAGCAGTCCATTTTCCGGGAAAGGGTACTTC	CASSPFSGKGYF
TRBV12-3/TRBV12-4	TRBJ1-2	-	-	TGTGCCAGCAGCCCACAGGCCAACTATGGCTACACCTTC	CASSPQANYGYTF
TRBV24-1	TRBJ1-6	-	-	TGTGCCACCAGTGAATCAGGGCGAAACAATTCACCCCTCCACTTT	CATSESGRNNSPLHF
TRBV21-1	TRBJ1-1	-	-	TGTGCCAGCAGAATTGGGGAAGAGAACACTGAAGCTTTCTTT	CASRIGEENTEAFF
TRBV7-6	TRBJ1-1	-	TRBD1	TGTGGCAGCAGCAACCCCTTTAGGATTGACAGGGGAAGTAGGACAACTGAAGCTTTCTTT	CGSSNPFRIDRGSRTTEAFF